This is a list of T cell receptor beta chains from one sample in a study of blood T cells in healthy people across ages. TCRdb reprocessed the 5' RACE reads via MiXCR and lists one record per CDR3 protein. The repertoire holds 600,000 to 850,000 distinct CDR3 sequences, with roughly 44% as singletons. The sequenced sample was blood. The source is an older woman in good health. The CDR3 runs from the conserved cysteine through the conserved F or W. The D gene is left open where the match is weak. Expanded clones get a size class; other rows say once, few or many, or leave the size out.

len	d_gene	j_gene	abundance	v_gene	CDR3nt	CDR3aa
16	TRBD2	TRBJ2-3	many	TRBV18	TGTGCCAGCTCATCAACTAGCGGGGGAAGCACAGATACGCAGTATTTT	CASSSTSGGSTDTQYF
16	-	TRBJ2-3	many	TRBV7-2	TGTGCCAGCAGCTTAGTTGGTGGCTCTGGCACAGATACGCAGTATTTT	CASSLVGGSGTDTQYF
11	-	TRBJ2-1	-	TRBV6-5	TGTGCCAGCAGTTACGTCGAGGAGCAGTTCTTC	CASSYVEEQFF
13	TRBD1	TRBJ2-5	many	TRBV29-1	TGCAGCGTAGCTAACAGGGGGCAGGGGACCCAGTACTTC	CSVANRGQGTQYF
15	-	TRBJ2-5	-	TRBV5-1	TGCGCCAGCAGCTTGGATGGCAGGAGGATGGAGACCCAGTACTTC	CASSLDGRRMETQYF
13	-	TRBJ2-1	-	TRBV7-8	TGTGCCAGCAGCGGCCAGCCGCAAGAGACCCAGTTCTTC	CASSGQPQETQFF
16	TRBD2	TRBJ2-3	few	TRBV20-1	TGCAGTGCCGCCCCTGGACTAGCGGGAGCGGGAGATACGCAGTATTTT	CSAAPGLAGAGDTQYF
13	-	TRBJ2-3	-	TRBV2	TGTGCCAGCAAGCAGGGTGTGGCAGATACGCAGTATTTT	CASKQGVADTQYF
15	TRBD1	TRBJ1-2	few	TRBV14	TGTGCCAGCAGACCTGGACAGGGGCAACTCTATGGTTACACCTTC	CASRPGQGQLYGYTF
16	-	TRBJ2-3	few	TRBV13	TGTGCCAGCAGCCCCACGGGTTTAGGCGGAATTAATACGCAGTATTTT	CASSPTGLGGINTQYF
15	-	TRBJ2-7	few	TRBV5-5	TGTGCCAGCAGCTTGGAAGCAGCCTCCTACAATGAGCAGTACTTC	CASSLEAASYNEQYF
15	-	TRBJ2-5	-	TRBV7-3	TGTGCCAGCAGCATTCCCTCAGCGCGAGGGAATGAGCAGTACTTC	CASSIPSARGNEQYF
15	-	TRBJ2-7	-	TRBV28	TGTGCCAGCAGCACGCCGGGACACCCCTCCTACGAGCAGTACTTC	CASSTPGHPSYEQYF
15	TRBD2	TRBJ2-1	many	TRBV12-3/TRBV12-4	TGTGCCAGCAGTCCGCTAGCGGGAGTAGACAATGAGCAGTTCTTC	CASSPLAGVDNEQFF
16	TRBD2	TRBJ2-1	few	TRBV5-6	TGTGCCAGCAGCTTAACTAGCGGGACTCTTTACAATGAGCAGTTCTTC	CASSLTSGTLYNEQFF
12	-	TRBJ1-2	-	TRBV25-1	TGTGCCAGCCGAGGGGGGGTAGGTGGCTACACCTTC	CASRGGVGGYTF
17	-	TRBJ2-1	-	TRBV5-1	TGCGCCAGCAGCTTGCCTCGCTCGGGACAACCTGAGGAGACCCAGTTCTTC	CASSLPRSGQPEETQFF
16	-	TRBJ1-4	-	TRBV4-2	TGTGCCAGCAGCCAAGACTTCATGCGAACTAATGAAAAACTGTTTTTT	CASSQDFMRTNEKLFF
15	-	TRBJ2-1	-	TRBV11-2	TGTGCCAGCACCCAGGACGGGGGCTCCTACAATGGGCAGTTCTTC	CASTQDGGSYNGQFF
16	TRBD2	TRBJ2-1	-	TRBV7-9	TGTGCCAGCAGCTCCCATAGGACTAGCGGGAGCAATGAGCAATTCTTC	CASSSHRTSGSNEQFF
15	TRBD2	TRBJ2-5	many	TRBV7-2	TGTGCCAGCAGCAAAAGGACTAGCTTGCGAGAGACCCAGTACTTC	CASSKRTSLRETQYF
12	-	TRBJ2-7	-	TRBV20-1	TGCAGTGCCAGCTCTTCCTCCTTCGAGCAGTACTTC	CSASSSSFEQYF
15	TRBD1	TRBJ2-5	-	TRBV20-1	TGCAGTGCAAAAACCCCTGGGACAGGGCAAGAGACCCAGTACTTC	CSAKTPGTGQETQYF
13	TRBD1	TRBJ1-1	-	TRBV5-1	TGCGCCAGCACCCAGGGGGCCAGCACTGAAGCTTTCTTT	CASTQGASTEAFF
13	TRBD2	TRBJ2-1	many	TRBV29-1	TGCAGCGTCCTAGCGGGGGGGCCTAATGAGCAGTTCTTC	CSVLAGGPNEQFF
19	TRBD2	TRBJ2-1	-	TRBV7-2	TGTGCCAGCAGCAAAGGAGGGCTAGCGGGAGGGTATCACCTGACGGAGCAGTTCTTC	CASSKGGLAGGYHLTEQFF
14	-	TRBJ2-5	few	TRBV20-1	TGCAGTGCTAGAGCTGCGTGGGGGGCCAATGAGCAGTACTTC	CSARAAWGANEQYF
16	-	TRBJ1-6	-	TRBV21-1	TGTGCCAGCAGCAAAACCGCGTCGGTCTATAATTCACCCCTCCACTTT	CASSKTASVYNSPLHF
14	TRBD2	TRBJ2-1	once	TRBV3-1	TGTGCCAGCAGCCAAGAGGCTAGCGGGGGGGCCCAGTTCTTC	CASSQEASGGAQFF
17	TRBD2	TRBJ2-3	few	TRBV29-1	TGCAGCGTTTTGACTAGCGGGAGACCACCTAGCACAGATACGCAGTATTTT	CSVLTSGRPPSTDTQYF
16	-	TRBJ2-5	-	TRBV4-1	TGCGCCAGCAGCCAACATCCCCAGGGTTACGGAGAGACCCAGTACTTC	CASSQHPQGYGETQYF